One and the same sample provided the 21 T cell receptor beta chains below, sequenced in a study of T-cell memory formation after mild COVID-19. MiXCR, run by TCRdb on the 5' RACE reads, gives a single entry per CDR3 protein. This table has around 400,000 distinct CDR3 sequences, 20% to 25% appearing once. Sequenced: PBMCs or a T cell subset sorted from them (not recorded which). The receptors shown here come from an adult woman who had mild COVID-19 (a few samples of this study predate the infection). Cell type and time point are not known.

This clonotype has a single count. The chain is built from TRBV5-1 and TRBJ2-5, with 9 positions matching TRBD2. Germline trimming cut 0 bases from V and 4 bases from J; bases unmatched to any gene: 7. The germline V gene has CDR1 SGHRS and CDR2 YFSETQ. The CDR3 totals 16 residues. CDR3 sequence reads: CASSLDGGGDRETQYF. The CDR3 DNA sequence: TGCGCCAGCAGCTTGGATGGCGGGGGGGACCGAGAGACCCAGTACTTC.

The chain combines TRBV29-1 with TRBJ1-6, with D possibly matching TRBD1 (5 bases). The CDR3 runs to 13 residues. The germline V gene has CDR1 SQVTM and CDR2 ANQGSEA. The V end was cut by 3 bases, the J end by 6 bases, with 9 bases between. This CDR3 is CSVEEGTNSPLHF. CDR3 in DNA: TGCAGCGTTGAGGAAGGGACTAATTCACCCCTCCACTTT.

The V and J genes are TRBV4-1 and TRBJ2-1; no clear D gene. From germline, CDR1 is MGHRA and CDR2 YSYEKL. Trimming stripped 5 bases from V and 3 bases from J, with 5 bases between. The CDR3 runs to 12 residues. The CDR3 sequence is CASSANYNEQFF. The CDR3 bases are TGCGCCAGCAGCGCAAACTACAATGAGCAGTTCTTC.

The J gene is TRBJ1-6, the V gene TRBV6-1, with D tentatively TRBD1 (6 bases). Trimming shortened V by 6 bases and J by 7 bases, and 13 bases separated the two germline ends. From germline, CDR1 is MNHNS and CDR2 SASEGT. This CDR3 has 14 amino acids. The CDR3 DNA sequence: TGTGCCAGCAGATCCGGGACATCGAATTCACCCCTCCACTTT. Its protein is CASRSGTSNSPLHF.

The genes are TRBV7-2 and TRBJ1-1; D not certain. The CDR3 totals 12 residues. Trimming removed 1 base from V and 7 bases from J, with 7 bases in between. Looked up from germline, CDR1 is SGHTA and CDR2 is FQGNSA. The chain's CDR3 is CASSLDVGEAFF. In nucleotides, the CDR3 is TGTGCCAGCAGCTTAGATGTGGGTGAAGCTTTCTTT.

The genes are TRBV27 and TRBJ2-7; D is unclear. V lost 3 bases to trimming and J lost 4 bases, with 10 bases between them. From germline, CDR1 is MNHEY and CDR2 SMNVEV (reference sequence). The CDR3 extends over 13 amino acids. The CDR3 region has the DNA TGTGCCAGCAGTTTTGTCAGCTCTTACGAGCAGTACTTC. It specifies CASSFVSSYEQYF.

This clonotype was seen a handful of times. The chain employs TRBV12-3 or TRBV12-4 and TRBJ2-6; no firm D call. CDR3 length: 15 residues. Between the trimmed V and J ends, which lost 4 bases and 3 bases, there was a span of 10 bases. CDR3 sequence reads: CASSWGHRGANVLTF. CDR3 nucleotides: TGTGCCAGCAGTTGGGGTCACCGTGGGGCCAACGTCCTGACTTTC.

J is TRBJ2-1 and V is TRBV5-6; 7 nucleotides line up with TRBD1. From germline, CDR1 is SGHDT and CDR2 YYEEEE. The CDR3 consists of 14 residues. The V gene end was trimmed by 0 bases and the J gene end by 12 bases; junction bases not matched to a gene: 9. CDR3 residues: CASSLEGAGPGQFF. Written as DNA, the CDR3 is TGTGCCAGCAGCTTGGAGGGGGCCGGACCAGGGCAGTTCTTC.

Many counts were recorded for this clonotype. V is TRBV7-8 and J is TRBJ1-2; unclear D gene. Germline values: CDR1 SGHVS, CDR2 FQNEAQ. CDR3 length equals 15 residues. V lost 5 bases and J lost 7, with 20 bases in between. DNA of the CDR3: TGTGCCAGCAGCCCAGGCCCCCGGAATTTTGGTGGCTACACCTTC. It yields the protein CASSPGPRNFGGYTF.

The chain joins TRBV29-1 to TRBJ2-1; the match to TRBD2 covers 8 bases. With 2 bases clipped from V and 6 bases from J, the junction kept 9 bases outside the gene matches. This CDR3 spans 15 amino acids. Germline V gives CDR1 SQVTM, CDR2 ANQGSEA. This CDR3 is CSVELPGLVGNEQFF. Written as DNA, the CDR3 is TGCAGCGTTGAATTGCCGGGACTAGTTGGCAATGAGCAGTTCTTC.

There are a few counts of this clonotype. This chain uses TRBV4-1 with TRBJ1-5; D is unclear. V lost 4 bases and J 0 bases, leaving 10 bases between the germline ends. The germline CDR1 and CDR2 sequences are MGHRA and YSYEKL. The CDR3 is 15 residues long. CDR3 sequence reads: CASSLLYGSNQPQHF. For the CDR3, the DNA is TGCGCCAGCAGCCTCCTATATGGTAGCAATCAGCCCCAGCATTTT.

The chain carries TRBV7-3 and TRBJ2-1, with TRBD1 identical over 10 bases. The trim removed 2 bases at V and 3 bases at J, leaving 4 bases unmatched. Per germline, CDR1 SGHTA and CDR2 FQGTGA. This CDR3 comprises 16 residues. Here the CDR3 reads CASSLGTGVFYNEQFF. The CDR3 DNA follows: TGTGCCAGCAGCTTAGGGACAGGGGTCTTCTACAATGAGCAGTTCTTC.

There are a few counts of this clonotype. The rearrangement joins TRBV6-5 to TRBJ2-5; 8 bases map to TRBD2. The J segment lost 4 bases and the V segment lost 6 bases, leaving 13 bases of the junction unmatched. The CDR3 covers 16 residues. The germline V gene has CDR1 MNHEY and CDR2 SVGAGI. CDR3 region: CASRLAAFTWGETQYF. The CDR3 coding sequence is TGTGCCAGCAGACTAGCGGCCTTCACGTGGGGAGAGACCCAGTACTTC.

The V call is TRBV5-1, the J call TRBJ1-1; D is unclear. The V end was cut by 4 bases, the J end by 0 bases, with 19 bases between. CDR3 length: 17 residues. CDR1 is SGHRS, CDR2 YFSETQ, per germline. CDR3 amino acids: CASSRTTDGTLNTEAFF. CDR3 nucleotides: TGCGCCAGCAGCCGAACGACGGACGGCACATTGAACACTGAAGCTTTCTTT.

This clonotype was detected a few times. This rearrangement joins TRBV12-3 or TRBV12-4 to TRBJ1-4; perhaps TRBD1 as D (6 bases). The CDR3 covers 13 residues. V was pared by 6 bases and J by 4 bases, with 9 bases between. The CDR3 nucleotides are TGTGCCAGCAGGGGGGCAAGTAATGAAAAACTGTTTTTT. Amino acid sequence: CASRGASNEKLFF.

This clonotype has only a few counts. CDR3 in amino acids: CASSLRGTGGGEAFF. CDR3 DNA: TGTGCCAGCAGCTTAAGAGGGACAGGGGGCGGCGAAGCTTTCTTT. The V call is TRBV7-3, the J call TRBJ1-1, with 12 bases aligning to TRBD1. This CDR3 contains 15 residues. CDR1 is SGHTA and CDR2 is FQGTGA in the germline V gene. With V trimmed by 1 base and J by 8 bases, 5 bases remained unmatched.

This clonotype has just a few counts. The chain combines TRBV12-3 or TRBV12-4 with TRBJ1-1; weak D call: TRBD1 (5 bases). V dropped 1 base and J dropped 6 bases, with 12 bases sitting between them. This CDR3 is 14 amino acids long. The CDR3 reads CASSLGGGNPEAFF. The CDR3 bases are TGTGCCAGCAGTTTAGGGGGCGGAAACCCTGAAGCTTTCTTT.

V usage is TRBV24-1 and J usage is TRBJ2-6, with unresolved D. The CDR3 runs 12 residues. The germline CDR1 and CDR2 sequences are KGHDR and SFDVKD. The V end lost 6 bases, the J end lost 8 bases, and 7 bases lay between the germline ends. The CDR3 nucleotides are TGTGCCACCAGTTTAGGTACCAACGTCCTGACTTTC. Amino acid sequence: CATSLGTNVLTF.

J is TRBJ2-2 and V is TRBV5-1, with 12 bases aligning to TRBD1. There are 16 residues in the CDR3. V lost 4 bases to trimming and J lost 6 bases; unmatched junction nucleotides: 7. Germline V CDR1 and CDR2: SGHRS, YFSETQ. CDR3 loop: CASSIKGQGASGELFF. The CDR3 DNA reads TGCGCCAGCAGCATAAAGGGACAGGGGGCCTCCGGGGAGCTGTTTTTT.

V usage is TRBV29-1 and J usage is TRBJ1-2; 9 bases line up with TRBD1. Germline V lookup: CDR1 SQVTM, CDR2 ANQGSEA. J lost 7 bases, V lost 2 bases, and 8 bases had no gene match. The CDR3 covers 14 residues. The CDR3 spells CSVELTGGFSGYTF. In DNA, the CDR3 is TGCAGCGTTGAACTGACAGGGGGTTTTAGTGGCTACACCTTC.

V and J are TRBV9 and TRBJ2-2; D may be TRBD1 or TRBD2 (6 bases each). Germline assignment: CDR1 SGDLS and CDR2 YYNGEE. The CDR3 covers 14 residues. V shed 4 bases and J shed 8 bases, with 15 bases lying between them. Here the CDR3 DNA reads TGTGCCAGCAGCACCGGGGGCTCTCCGGGGGAGCTGTTTTTT. This sequence encodes CASSTGGSPGELFF. Full variable domain (rest looked up from reference TRBV9 and TRBJ2-2): DSGVTQTPKHLITATGQRVTLRCSPRSGDLSVYWYQQSLDQGLQFLIQYYNGEERAKGNILERFSAQQFPDLHSELNLSSLELGDSALYFCASSTGGSPGELFFGEGSRLTVL.